One and the same sample provided the 9 T cell receptor beta chains below, sequenced in a study of shared clonotypes between healthy human individuals. Here immunoSEQ multiplex PCR was the method, and the copy in TCRdb shows in-frame clones only, minus some. Found here are about a million clones, more than 65% of them singletons; the top ten hold approximately 1.5%. The sample consisted of memory CD4+ T cells sorted from blood. Subset indicated: CD45RA-negative fraction. The receptors were sampled from a man in his late teens or twenties in good health.

This clone was found a few times. The rearrangement uses TRBV7-2 and TRBJ2-5, with D hard to call. This CDR3 comprises 14 residues. Germline V lookup: CDR1 SGHTA, CDR2 FQGNSA. Trimming shortened V by 0 bases and J by 6 bases, and 11 bases separated the two germline ends. The CDR3 region is CASSLASPGKTQYF. In DNA, the CDR3 is TGTGCCAGCAGCTTAGCGTCCCCTGGGAAGACCCAGTACTTC.

There are a few counts of this clone. V and J are TRBV5-3 and TRBJ2-7, with D possibly matching TRBD1 (6 bases). TRBV5-3 is identified as an open reading frame with a role that is uncertain. Trimming took off 7 bases at V and 0 bases at J, with 11 bases between the two ends. This CDR3 is built from 13 residues. The CDR3 DNA reads TGTGCCAGACGGGCAGGGGTCTCCTACGAGCAGTACTTC. Protein product: CARRAGVSYEQYF.

The chain links TRBV5-6 to TRBJ1-4; unclear D gene. There are 15 residues in the CDR3. Trimming shortened V by 4 bases and J by 3 bases, and 13 bases separated the two germline ends. CDR1 is SGHDT and CDR2 is YYEEEE in the germline V gene. CDR3 protein: CASSRPRAANEKLFF. The CDR3 nucleotides read TGTGCCAGCAGCCGCCCGAGGGCGGCTAATGAAAAACTGTTTTTT.

The V and J genes are TRBV30 and TRBJ2-1, with no clear D. V lost 1 base to trimming and J lost 8 bases, with 6 bases between them. Germline V lookup: CDR1 GTSNPN, CDR2 SVGIG (reference sequence). This CDR3 region has 11 residues. The CDR3 loop is CAWSGKDEQFF. Written as DNA, the CDR3 is TGTGCCTGGAGTGGCAAAGATGAGCAGTTCTTC.

The V call is TRBV7-9, the J call TRBJ1-2; D not certain. V was pared by 1 base and J by 4 bases, with 7 bases between. Germline assignment: CDR1 SEHNR and CDR2 FQNEAQ (reference sequence). This CDR3 comprises 13 residues. The CDR3 region is CASSLGRSYGYTF. The CDR3 coding sequence is TGTGCCAGCAGCTTAGGCAGGTCCTATGGCTACACCTTC.

The rearrangement joins TRBV5-1 to TRBJ2-3, with TRBD2 matching 10 bases. The CDR3 totals 18 residues. The V segment lost 0 bases and the J segment 4 bases; nucleotides outside the gene matches: 11. Germline CDR1 is SGHRS and CDR2 is YFSETQ. As DNA, the CDR3 is TGCGCCAGCAGCTTGGGGCAGCGGGAGGGGAGGTTTGCAGATACGCAGTATTTT. Amino acids: CASSLGQREGRFADTQYF.

The rearrangement links TRBV10-1 to TRBJ2-3; 7 nucleotides line up with TRBD2. The germline CDR1 and CDR2 sequences are WNHNN and SYGVQD (reference sequence). Trimming removed 6 bases from V and 4 bases from J; junction bases left unmatched: 7. The CDR3 runs to 14 residues. CDR3 sequence (DNA): TGCGCCAGCAGCAAGAGGACTAGAGCAGATACGCAGTATTTT. Its protein product is CASSKRTRADTQYF.

The V and J genes are TRBV28 and TRBJ1-2, with 8 nucleotides matching TRBD1. The CDR3 is 14 amino acids. V shed 10 bases, J shed 6 bases, and the junction held 13 bases outside the gene matches. Germline V gene lookup returns CDR1 MDHEN and CDR2 SYDVKM. CDR3 nucleotide sequence: TGTGCCATCTCGGGGGCAGGGGGCGAAGATGGCTACACCTTC. Protein: CAISGAGGEDGYTF.

This chain links TRBV5-4 with TRBJ1-2; 8 nucleotides agree with TRBD1. The CDR3 length is 15 residues. The ends lost 4 bases at V and 4 bases at J; junction bases unmatched: 9. Looked up from germline, CDR1 is SGHNT and CDR2 is YYREEE (reference sequence). For the CDR3, the DNA is TGTGCCAGCAGCCCTGGACAGGGAGGGCTCTATGGCTACACCTTC. Residues: CASSPGQGGLYGYTF. The whole variable domain, remainder taken from reference TRBV5-4 and TRBJ1-2, is ETGVTQSPTHLIKTRGQQVTLRCSSQSGHNTVSWYQQALGQGPQFIFQYYREEENGRGNFPPRFSGLQFPNYSSELNVNALELDDSALYLCASSPGQGGLYGYTFGSGTRLTVV.